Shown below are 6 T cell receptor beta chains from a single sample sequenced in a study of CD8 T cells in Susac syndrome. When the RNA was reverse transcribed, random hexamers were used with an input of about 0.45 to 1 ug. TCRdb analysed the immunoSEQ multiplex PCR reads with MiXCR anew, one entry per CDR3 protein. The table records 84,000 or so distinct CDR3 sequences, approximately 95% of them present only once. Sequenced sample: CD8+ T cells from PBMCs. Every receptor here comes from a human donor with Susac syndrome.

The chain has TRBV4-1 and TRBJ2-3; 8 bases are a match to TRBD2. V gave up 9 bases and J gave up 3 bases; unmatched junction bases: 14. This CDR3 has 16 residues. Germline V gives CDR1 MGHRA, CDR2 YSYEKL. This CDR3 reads CASGGDSGTGTDTQYF. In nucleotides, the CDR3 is TGCGCCAGTGGGGGGGATAGCGGGACTGGGACAGATACGCAGTATTTT.

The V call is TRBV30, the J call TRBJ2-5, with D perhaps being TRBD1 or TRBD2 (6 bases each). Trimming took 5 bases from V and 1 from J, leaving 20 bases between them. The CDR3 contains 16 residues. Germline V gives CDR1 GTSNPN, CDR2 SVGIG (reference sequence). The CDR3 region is CAWGGRRLDLQETQYF. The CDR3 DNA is TGTGCCTGGGGGGGGCGGAGGCTTGACCTCCAAGAGACCCAGTACTTC.

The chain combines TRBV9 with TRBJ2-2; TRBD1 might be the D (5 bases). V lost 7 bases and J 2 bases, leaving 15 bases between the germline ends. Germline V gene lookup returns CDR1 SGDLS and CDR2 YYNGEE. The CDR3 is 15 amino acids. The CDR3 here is CASEGGAPNTGELFF. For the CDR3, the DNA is TGTGCCAGCGAAGGTGGGGCCCCAAACACCGGGGAGCTGTTTTTT.

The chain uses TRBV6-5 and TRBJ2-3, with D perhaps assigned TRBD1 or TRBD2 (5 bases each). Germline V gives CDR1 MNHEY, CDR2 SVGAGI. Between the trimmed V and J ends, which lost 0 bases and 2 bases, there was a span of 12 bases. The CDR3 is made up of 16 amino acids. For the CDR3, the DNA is TGTGCCAGCAGTTACTCGAGGGGCTGGGACACAGATACGCAGTATTTT. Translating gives CASSYSRGWDTDTQYF.

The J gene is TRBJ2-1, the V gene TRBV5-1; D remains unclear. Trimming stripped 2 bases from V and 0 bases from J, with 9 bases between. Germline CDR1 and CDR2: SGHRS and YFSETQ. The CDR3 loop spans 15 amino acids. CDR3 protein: CASSLSYSSYNEQFF. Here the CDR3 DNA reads TGCGCCAGCAGCTTATCATACAGCTCCTACAATGAGCAGTTCTTC.

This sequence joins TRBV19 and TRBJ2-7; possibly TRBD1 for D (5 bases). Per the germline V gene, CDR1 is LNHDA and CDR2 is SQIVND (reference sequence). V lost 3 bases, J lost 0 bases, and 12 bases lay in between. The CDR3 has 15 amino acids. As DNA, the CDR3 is TGTGCCAGTAGTATGTTGCCAGACAGCTCCTACGAGCAGTACTTC. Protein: CASSMLPDSSYEQYF.